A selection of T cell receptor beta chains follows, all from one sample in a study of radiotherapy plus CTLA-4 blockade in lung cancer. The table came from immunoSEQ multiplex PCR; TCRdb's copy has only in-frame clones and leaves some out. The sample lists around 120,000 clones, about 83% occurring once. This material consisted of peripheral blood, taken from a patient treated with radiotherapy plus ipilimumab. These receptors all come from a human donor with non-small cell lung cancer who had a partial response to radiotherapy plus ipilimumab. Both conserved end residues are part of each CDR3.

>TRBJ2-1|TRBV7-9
CASSSLQGARSYNEQFF
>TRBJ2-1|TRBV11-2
CASNPSSGASLYNEQFF
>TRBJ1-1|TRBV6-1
CASVFRGGSNTEAFF
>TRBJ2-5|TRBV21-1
CASGGRGGRASQETQYF
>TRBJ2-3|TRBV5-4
CASSPLSSGGDTQYF
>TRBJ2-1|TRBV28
CASSLVGLAGGPSYNEQFF
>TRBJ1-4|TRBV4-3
CASSQGPGTDEKLFF
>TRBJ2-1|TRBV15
CATSREWLAVYNEQFF
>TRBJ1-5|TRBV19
CASRPGVGRGNQPQHF
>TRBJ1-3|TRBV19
CASSWDTPGNTIYF
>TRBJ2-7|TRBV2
CASSSRGWVAGSSYEQYF
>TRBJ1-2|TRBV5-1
CASSPSGGHGYTF
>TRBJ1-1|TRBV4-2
CASSTGGMNTEAFF
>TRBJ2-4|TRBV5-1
CASSLEGPRAKNIQYF
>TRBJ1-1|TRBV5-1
CASSLAPGDTEAFF
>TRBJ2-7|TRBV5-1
CASSSGGSYEQYF
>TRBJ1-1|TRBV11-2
CASSLGHMNTEAFF
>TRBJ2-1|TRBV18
CASSPYRGRDEQFF
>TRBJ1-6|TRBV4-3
CASSQSVLSYNSPLHF
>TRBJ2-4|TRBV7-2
CASSLGFRGPGLAKNIQYF
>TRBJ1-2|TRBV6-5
CASSYSTGYGYTF
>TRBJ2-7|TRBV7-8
CASSPASVYEQYF
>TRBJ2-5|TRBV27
CASSSFRELYF
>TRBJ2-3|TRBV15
CATSGGSGRTDTQYF
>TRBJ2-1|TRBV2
CASSAIIPSGSVYEQFF
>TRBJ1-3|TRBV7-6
CASSAISGSGNTIYF
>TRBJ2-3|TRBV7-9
CASNIAPDTQYF
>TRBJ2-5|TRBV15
CATSRDARVGETQYF
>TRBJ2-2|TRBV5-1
CASSFRLAGETGELFF
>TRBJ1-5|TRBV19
CASSIGVRVGNQPQHF
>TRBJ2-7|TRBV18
CASSPPRDYEQYF
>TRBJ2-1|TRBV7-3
CASSPTSGRSEQFF
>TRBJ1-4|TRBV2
CASNVQGPNEKLFF
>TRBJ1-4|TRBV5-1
CASSWEGRNEKLFF
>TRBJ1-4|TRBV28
CASSFDNMGYNEKLFF
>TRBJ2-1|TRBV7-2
CASSSDRGRTYNEQFF
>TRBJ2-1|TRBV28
CASSFRGQGNEQFF
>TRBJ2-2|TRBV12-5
CASGLASGLSTGELFF
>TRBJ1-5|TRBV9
CASSGNRDSNQPQHF